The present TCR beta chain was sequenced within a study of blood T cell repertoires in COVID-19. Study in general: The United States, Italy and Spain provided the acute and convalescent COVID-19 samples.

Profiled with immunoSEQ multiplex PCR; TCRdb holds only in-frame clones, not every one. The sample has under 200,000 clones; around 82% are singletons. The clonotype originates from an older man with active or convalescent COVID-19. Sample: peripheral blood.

The DNA of the CDR3 is TGTGCCAGCAGCAAGAAAGGGGGTCCCTACGAGCAGTACTTC. It yields the protein CASSKKGGPYEQYF. The V gene is TRBV7-2, the J gene TRBJ2-7; maybe TRBD1 (6 bases). The V end lost 5 bases, the J end lost 2 bases, and 13 bases lay between the germline ends. There are 14 residues in the CDR3. Germline CDR1 is SGHTA and CDR2 is FQGNSA.